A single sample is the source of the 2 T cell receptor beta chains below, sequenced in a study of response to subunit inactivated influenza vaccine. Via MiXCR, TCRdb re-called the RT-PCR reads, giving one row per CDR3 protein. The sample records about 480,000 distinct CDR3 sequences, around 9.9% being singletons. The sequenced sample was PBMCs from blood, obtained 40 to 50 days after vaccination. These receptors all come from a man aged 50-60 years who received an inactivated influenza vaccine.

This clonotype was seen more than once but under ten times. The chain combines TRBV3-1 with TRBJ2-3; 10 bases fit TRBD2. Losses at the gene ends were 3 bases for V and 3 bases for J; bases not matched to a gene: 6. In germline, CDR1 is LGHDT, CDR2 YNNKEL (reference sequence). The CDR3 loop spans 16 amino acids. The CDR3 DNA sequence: TGTGCCAGCAGCCAGGCTAGCGGGAGCAGTACAGATACGCAGTATTTT. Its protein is CASSQASGSSTDTQYF.

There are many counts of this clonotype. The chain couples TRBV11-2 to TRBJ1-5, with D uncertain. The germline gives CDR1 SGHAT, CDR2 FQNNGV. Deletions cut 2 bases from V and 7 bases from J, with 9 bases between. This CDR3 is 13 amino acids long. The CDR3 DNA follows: TGTGCCAGCAGCTTATCGGCGGGCCAGCCCCAGCATTTT. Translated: CASSLSAGQPQHF.